A single sample gave rise to the 11 T cell receptor beta chains below, sequenced in a study of T cells in Graves' hyperthyroidism and ophthalmopathy. Researchers took RNA transcripts and amplified the TCR beta CDR3 regions from them. Initially, a first-round RT-PCR of the TCR CDR3 employed the HTBI primer set. TCRdb re-called the multiplex PCR reads through MiXCR, storing one row per CDR3 protein. The sample carries under 250,000 distinct CDR3 sequences, around 16% recorded once. The sample comprised blood. These receptors all come from a woman in her forties or fifties with Graves' hyperthyroidism.

The chain carries TRBV29-1 and TRBJ2-3; 9 bases are shared with TRBD1. Looked up from germline, CDR1 is SQVTM and CDR2 is ANQGSEA. This CDR3 spans 16 amino acids. V dropped 6 bases and J dropped 2; count of bases not matched to a gene: 12. CDR3 amino acids: CSVDRDREFLTDTQYF. As DNA, the CDR3 is TGCAGCGTGGACCGGGACAGGGAATTCCTCACAGATACGCAGTATTTT.

This clonotype showed up just a few times. Its ends do not fully match the called genes, so a read error is possible. This chain joins TRBV6-1 and TRBJ1-1, with D maybe TRBD1 (6 bases). This CDR3 contains 14 residues. Germline values: CDR1 MNHNS, CDR2 SASEGT. This CDR3 is CVSSAIQGLPEAFF. DNA for the CDR3: TGTGTCAGCAGTGCGATACAGGGCTTGCCTGAAGCTTTCTTT.

This clonotype occurred many times. The gene calls are TRBV18 and TRBJ1-1; the D gene is possibly TRBD1 (6 bases). V was pared by 4 bases and J by 4 bases, with 19 bases between. CDR3 length: 16 amino acids. Germline loops: CDR1 KGHSH, CDR2 LQKENI. The CDR3 spells CASSRGAGEAGTEAFF. CDR3 in DNA: TGTGCCAGCTCACGCGGGGCAGGGGAGGCGGGCACTGAAGCTTTCTTT.

This clonotype was recorded a few times. V gene TRBV7-9 combines with J gene TRBJ1-4, with a tentative D call TRBD1 (5 bases). This CDR3 has 17 residues. The germline gives CDR1 SEHNR, CDR2 FQNEAQ (reference sequence). V lost 2 bases to trimming and J lost 5 bases, with 18 bases between them. CDR3 coding DNA: TGTGCCAGCAGCTTAATGGCCAGCCGGGGGATGAATGAAAAACTGTTTTTT. It specifies CASSLMASRGMNEKLFF.

This clonotype was detected ten times or more. CDR3 in amino acids: CASSIRTSGSNTDTQYF. The CDR3 region has the DNA TGTGCCAGCAGCATACGGACTAGCGGGTCGAACACAGATACGCAGTATTTT. The rearrangement links TRBV3-1 to TRBJ2-3; 11 bases line up with TRBD2. With 5 bases clipped from V and 2 bases from J, the junction kept 9 bases outside the gene matches. Per the germline V gene, CDR1 is LGHDT and CDR2 is YNNKEL (reference sequence). The CDR3 contains 17 residues.

This clonotype was recorded many times. The J gene is TRBJ2-5, the V gene TRBV19; TRBD2 matches at 12 bases. The ends lost 4 bases at V and 5 bases at J; junction bases unmatched: 23. This CDR3 spans 21 amino acids. The V gene's germline CDR1 is LNHDA and CDR2 SQIVND (reference sequence). The CDR3 region is CASSTKRPGRLAGELSETQYF. In nucleotides, the CDR3 is TGTGCCAGTAGTACCAAGAGGCCGGGAAGACTAGCGGGAGAACTATCGGAGACCCAGTACTTC.

This clonotype was recorded at least ten times. J is TRBJ1-1 and V is TRBV30, with 7 bases matching TRBD1. Germline trimming cut 5 bases from V and 1 base from J; bases unmatched to any gene: 4. Germline V gives CDR1 GTSNPN, CDR2 SVGIG (reference sequence). The CDR3 contains 13 residues. The CDR3 loop reads CAWVGQTNTEAFF. CDR3 nucleotides: TGTGCCTGGGTGGGACAGACGAACACTGAAGCTTTCTTT.

This clonotype was seen repeatedly, ten times or more. V usage is TRBV20-1 and J usage is TRBJ1-1, with D possibly matching TRBD1 (5 bases). V was cut by 3 bases and J by 7 bases, with 21 bases left in between. The CDR3 is made up of 15 amino acids. Germline CDR1 is DFQATT and CDR2 is SNEGSKA (reference sequence). This chain's CDR3 is CSASRHQRQQLEAFF. The CDR3 DNA sequence: TGCAGTGCTAGTCGCCATCAGAGACAGCAGCTTGAAGCTTTCTTT.

This clonotype was counted many times. The chain uses TRBV20-1 and TRBJ1-1; the match to TRBD1 covers 10 bases. The V and J ends lost 5 bases and 5 bases, in that order; junction bases with no gene match: 11. The CDR3 is 15 amino acids. CDR1 is DFQATT, CDR2 SNEGSKA, per germline (reference sequence). The CDR3 DNA reads as TGCAGTGCTCGACGAAGAGGGACAGGGGAAACTGAAGCTTTCTTT. Translated, it gives CSARRRGTGETEAFF.

There are many counts of this clonotype. The chain carries TRBV3-1 and TRBJ2-7; D is undetermined. Between the trimmed V and J ends, which lost 5 bases and 4 bases, there was a span of 9 bases. Looked up from germline, CDR1 is LGHDT and CDR2 is YNNKEL (reference sequence). The CDR3 runs 12 residues. CDR3 DNA: TGTGCCAGCAGCGATATGGGGTACGAGCAGTACTTC. This codes for CASSDMGYEQYF.

Only a few counts were recorded for this clonotype. This chain connects TRBV20-1 to TRBJ2-1; 10 bases map to TRBD2. V shed 1 base and J 4 bases; nucleotides not matched to a gene: 7. The germline V gene encodes CDR1 DFQATT and CDR2 SNEGSKA (reference sequence). CDR3 length equals 16 residues. The CDR3 DNA sequence: TGCAGTGCTAGAGGAGCGGGAGGGCCGGAGTACAATGAGCAGTTCTTC. Translation gives CSARGAGGPEYNEQFF.